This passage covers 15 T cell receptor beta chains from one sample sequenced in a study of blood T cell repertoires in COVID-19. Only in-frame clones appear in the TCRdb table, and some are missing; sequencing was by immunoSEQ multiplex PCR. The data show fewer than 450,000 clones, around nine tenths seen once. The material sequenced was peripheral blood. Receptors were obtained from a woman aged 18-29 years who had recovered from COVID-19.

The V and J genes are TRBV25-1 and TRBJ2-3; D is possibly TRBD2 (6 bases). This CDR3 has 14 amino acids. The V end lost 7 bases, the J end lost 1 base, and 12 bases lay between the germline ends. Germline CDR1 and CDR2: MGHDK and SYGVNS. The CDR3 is CASTPQRGTDTQYF. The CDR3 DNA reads TGTGCCAGCACCCCTCAGCGGGGCACAGATACGCAGTATTTT.

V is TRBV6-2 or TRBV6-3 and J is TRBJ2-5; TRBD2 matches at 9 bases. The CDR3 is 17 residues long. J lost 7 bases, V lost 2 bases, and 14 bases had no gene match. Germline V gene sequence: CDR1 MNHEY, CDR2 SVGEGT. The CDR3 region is CASSYAVGLAPSGTQYF. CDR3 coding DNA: TGTGCCAGCAGTTACGCCGTCGGACTAGCGCCATCGGGGACCCAGTACTTC.

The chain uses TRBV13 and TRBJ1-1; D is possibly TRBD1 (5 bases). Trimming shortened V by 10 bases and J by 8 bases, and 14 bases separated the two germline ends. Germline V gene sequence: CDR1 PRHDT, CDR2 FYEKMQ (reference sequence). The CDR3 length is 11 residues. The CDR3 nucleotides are TGTGCCACCGGCAGGGTCACAGAAGCTTTCTTT. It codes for CATGRVTEAFF. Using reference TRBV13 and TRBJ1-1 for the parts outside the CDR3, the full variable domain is AAGVIQSPRHLIKEKRETATLKCYPIPRHDTVYWYQQGPGQDPQFLISFYEKMQSDKGSIPDRFSAQQFSDYHSELNMSSLELGDSALYFCATGRVTEAFFGQGTRLTVV.

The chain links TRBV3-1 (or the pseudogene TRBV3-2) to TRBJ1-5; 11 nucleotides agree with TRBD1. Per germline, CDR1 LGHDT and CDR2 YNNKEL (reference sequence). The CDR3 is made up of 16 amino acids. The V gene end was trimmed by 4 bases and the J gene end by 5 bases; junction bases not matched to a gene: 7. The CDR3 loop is CASSPGDRGFDQPQHF. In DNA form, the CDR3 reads TGTGCCAGCAGCCCAGGGGACAGGGGGTTCGATCAGCCCCAGCATTTT.

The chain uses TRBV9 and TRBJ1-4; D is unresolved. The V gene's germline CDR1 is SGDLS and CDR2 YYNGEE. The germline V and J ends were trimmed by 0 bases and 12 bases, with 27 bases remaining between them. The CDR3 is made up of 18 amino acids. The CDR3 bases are TGTGCCAGCAGCGTAGTCCGGCACCGGAGGATCTATGAAATGGAACTGTTTTTT. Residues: CASSVVRHRRIYEMELFF.

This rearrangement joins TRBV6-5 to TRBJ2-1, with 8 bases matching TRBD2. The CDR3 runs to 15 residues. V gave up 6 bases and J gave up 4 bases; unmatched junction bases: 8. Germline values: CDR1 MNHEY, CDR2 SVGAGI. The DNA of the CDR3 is TGTGCCAGCAGCCGACTAGCGAGTATATACAATGAGCAGTTCTTC. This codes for CASSRLASIYNEQFF.

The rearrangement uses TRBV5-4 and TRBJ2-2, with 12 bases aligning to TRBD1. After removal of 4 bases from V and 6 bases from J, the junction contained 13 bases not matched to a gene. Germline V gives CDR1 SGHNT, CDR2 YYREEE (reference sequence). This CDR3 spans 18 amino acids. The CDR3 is CASSPTPRDRGPAGELFF. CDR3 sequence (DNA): TGTGCCAGCAGCCCGACCCCCCGGGACAGGGGGCCAGCCGGGGAGCTGTTTTTT.

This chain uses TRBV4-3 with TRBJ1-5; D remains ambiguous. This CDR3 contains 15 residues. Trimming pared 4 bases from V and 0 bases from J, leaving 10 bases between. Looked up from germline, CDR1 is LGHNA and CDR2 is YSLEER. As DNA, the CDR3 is TGCGCCAGCAGCCGAGAGGCATTTAGCAATCAGCCCCAGCATTTT. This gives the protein CASSREAFSNQPQHF.

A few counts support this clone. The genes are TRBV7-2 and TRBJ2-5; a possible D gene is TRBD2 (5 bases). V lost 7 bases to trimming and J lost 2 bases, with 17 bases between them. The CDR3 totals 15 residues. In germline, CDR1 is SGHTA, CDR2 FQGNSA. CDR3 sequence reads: CASTPQAGGQETQYF. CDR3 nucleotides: TGTGCCAGCACCCCCCAGGCGGGTGGGCAAGAGACCCAGTACTTC. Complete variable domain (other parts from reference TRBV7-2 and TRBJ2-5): GAGVSQSPSNKVTEKGKDVELRCDPISGHTALYWYRQSLGQGLEFLIYFQGNSAPDKSGLPSDRFSAERTGGSVSTLTIQRTQQEDSAVYLCASTPQAGGQETQYFGPGTRLLVL.

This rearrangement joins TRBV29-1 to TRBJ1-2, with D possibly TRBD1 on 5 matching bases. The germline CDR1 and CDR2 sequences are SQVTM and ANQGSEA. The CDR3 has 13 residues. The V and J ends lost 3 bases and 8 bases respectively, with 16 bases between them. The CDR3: CSVEGQGIGGYTF. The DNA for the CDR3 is TGCAGCGTTGAGGGTCAGGGAATCGGGGGCTACACCTTC.

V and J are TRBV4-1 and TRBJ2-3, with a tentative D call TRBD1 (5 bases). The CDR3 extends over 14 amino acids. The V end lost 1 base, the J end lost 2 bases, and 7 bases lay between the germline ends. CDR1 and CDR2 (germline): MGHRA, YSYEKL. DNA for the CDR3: TGCGCCAGCAGCCAAGGACAGACCACAGATACGCAGTATTTT. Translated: CASSQGQTTDTQYF.

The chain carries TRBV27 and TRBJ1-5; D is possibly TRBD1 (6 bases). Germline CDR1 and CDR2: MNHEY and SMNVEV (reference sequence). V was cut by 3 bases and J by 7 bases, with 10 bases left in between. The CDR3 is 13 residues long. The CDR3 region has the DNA TGTGCCAGCAGTTTTGGGGGGGCGCAGCCCCAGCATTTT. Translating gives CASSFGGAQPQHF.

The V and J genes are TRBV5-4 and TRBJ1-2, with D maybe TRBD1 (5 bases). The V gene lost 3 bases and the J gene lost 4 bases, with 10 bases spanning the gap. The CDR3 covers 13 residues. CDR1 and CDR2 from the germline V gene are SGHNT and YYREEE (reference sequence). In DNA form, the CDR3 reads TGTGCCAGCAGCTCACAGGAGATCTATGGCTACACCTTC. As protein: CASSSQEIYGYTF.

The CDR3 sequence: CSVEDGGGEQFF. The CDR3 nucleotides are TGCAGCGTTGAAGACGGGGGAGGTGAGCAGTTCTTC. This chain uses TRBV29-1 with TRBJ2-1; tentatively, D is TRBD2 (6 bases). The germline V and J ends were trimmed by 0 bases and 9 bases, with 9 bases remaining between them. The CDR3 consists of 12 residues. Germline V gene sequence: CDR1 SQVTM, CDR2 ANQGSEA.

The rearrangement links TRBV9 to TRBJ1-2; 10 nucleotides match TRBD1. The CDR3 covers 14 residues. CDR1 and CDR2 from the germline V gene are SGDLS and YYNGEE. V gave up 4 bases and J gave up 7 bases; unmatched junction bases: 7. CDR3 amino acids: CASSPPDRGFGYTF. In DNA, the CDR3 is TGTGCCAGCAGCCCGCCGGACAGGGGGTTTGGCTACACCTTC.